This T cell receptor beta chain emerged from a study of breast tumors, draining lymph nodes, adjacent tissues (dated by TCRdb to the mid-2010s). With regard to the full study: TCR beta repertoires were compared across tumor, adjacent nontumor tissue and axillary lymph nodes obtained from breast cancer patients. In human breast cancer, the study set out to evaluate how tumor, surrounding tissue and draining lymph node repertoires relate to one another and whether T cells may move between these sites. Paper-wide results and their limitations: The data were considered consistent with the idea that most tumor T cells come from the lymph node and then expand in tumor tissue. Rather than being directly demonstrated, the conclusion that tumor T cells originate in lymph nodes was presented as consistent with a hypothesis. Tumor and nontumor tissue repertoires were found to be significantly more similar in luminal-like than in basal-like breast cancer. Tumor T-cell repertoires showed less diversity than lymph node repertoires and more diversity than nontumor tissue repertoires, and tumor T-cell repertoires showed preferential V and J gene usage.

This clonotype was observed at least ten times. Its recognized antigen is unknown. No much larger clone is present one base from it, and per-base qualities are unavailable. The junction shows trimming of 3 bases on V and 0 bases on J, plus 5 bases between the germline ends. Counted from cysteine to phenylalanine, this CDR3 has 13 amino acids. Left in the record is the CDR3 DNA by itself, 39 bases read in frame from the first base. Reading the germline V gene gives CDR1 MNHEY and CDR2 SVGAGI. The adjacent samples were made up of nontumor breast tissue that surrounded the tumor. Sequencing took place on an Illumina HiSeq 2000. TCR beta chain libraries were generated through multiplex PCR amplification. The amplified TCR beta chain products were analyzed by high-throughput sequencing. TCRdb reprocessing: public reads trimmed at Q25 with fastp, clones called with MiXCR, in-frame beta chains kept. A single entry per CDR3 protein holds the most common genes and DNA from its merged rows. The sample profile shows approximately 13,000 distinct CDR3 sequences; around 54% of them were found once. About 30% of the sample is taken by the ten largest.

The receptor was derived from a female donor with breast cancer. Some clones in this sample may be carry-over from other donors' samples. Recombination connected TRBV6-5 to TRBJ1-2, with no reliable assignment of the D segment. Sequencing was done on a sample of tumor-adjacent breast tissue. CDR3 loop: CASSYYTNYGYTF. The nucleotide sequence reads as follows: TGTGCCAGCAGTTATTACACTAACTATGGCTACACCTTC.